The 29 T cell receptor beta chains below all came from one sample that was sequenced in a study of cytomegalovirus exposure and HLA in healthy donors. This table comes from immunoSEQ multiplex PCR, and its TCRdb copy is limited to in-frame clones, with some not included. The table records about 66,000 clones, 95% to 98% of them present only once. Sequenced input: PBMCs. All receptors come from a woman under 30 in good health and CMV-seropositive.

Turning to this clone: At one of its ends the junction is not consistent with the germline gene, which may arise from a read error. The rearrangement uses TRBV18 and TRBJ2-3, with 8 bases fitting TRBD2. Germline CDR1 is KGHSH and CDR2 is LQKENI. The CDR3 consists of 13 residues. CDR3 coding DNA: TGTGCCAGCTCACGTGAGGAGCGGGAGATGAGGCATTTT. Its protein is CASSREEREMRHF.

The genes are TRBV21-1 and TRBJ1-5; TRBD1 is taken as the D call from the table, unchecked against the DNA. TRBV21-1 is a pseudogene segment. This CDR3 contains 18 residues. CDR3 region: CASSKGQRTGALNQPQHF. The CDR3 nucleotides read TGTGCCAGCAGCAAGGGGCAAAGGACAGGGGCCCTCAATCAGCCCCAGCATTTT.

The V and J genes are TRBV30 and TRBJ2-7, with D tentatively TRBD2 (6 bases). Germline V gives CDR1 GTSNPN, CDR2 SVGIG (reference sequence). V lost 3 bases and J lost 3, with 12 bases in between. CDR3 length: 13 amino acids. CDR3 amino acids: CAWSRTTGYEQYF. Here the CDR3 DNA reads TGTGCCTGGAGCAGGACTACGGGCTACGAGCAGTACTTC.

The chain recombines TRBV6-1 with TRBJ2-3; 7 nucleotides agree with TRBD2. Germline V CDR1 and CDR2: MNHNS, SASEGT. The CDR3 extends over 14 amino acids. The V segment lost 8 bases and the J segment 4 bases; nucleotides outside the gene matches: 9. The CDR3 nucleotides read TGTGCCAGCGCCGGGAGGCCACCACCAGATACGCAGTATTTT. The encoded protein is CASAGRPPPDTQYF.

The chain employs TRBV6-5 and TRBJ1-1; a weak D match, TRBD1 (5 bases). CDR3 length equals 15 residues. V lost 4 bases and J lost 1, with 13 bases in between. Per germline, CDR1 MNHEY and CDR2 SVGAGI. CDR3 loop: CASSFLPGGNTEAFF. The CDR3 bases are TGTGCCAGCAGTTTCCTTCCGGGGGGGAACACTGAAGCTTTCTTT.

J is TRBJ2-1 and V is TRBV5-8; D is perhaps TRBD1 (5 bases). This CDR3 is 15 amino acids long. V was cut by 1 base and J by 5 bases, with 13 bases left in between. Germline-derived CDR1 and CDR2 are SGHTS and YDEGEE. CDR3 sequence reads: CASSLLGLVDNEQFF. The CDR3 DNA reads TGTGCCAGCAGCTTGTTGGGGCTAGTCGACAATGAGCAGTTCTTC.

The rearrangement uses TRBV5-6 and TRBJ1-5, with no clear D. The CDR3 contains 14 residues. Germline V gene data show CDR1 as SGHDT and CDR2 as YYEEEE. Trimming took off 0 bases at V and 5 bases at J, with 9 bases between the two ends. The CDR3 spells CASSLGLGDQPQHF. The CDR3 DNA reads as TGTGCCAGCAGCTTGGGTTTGGGCGATCAGCCCCAGCATTTT.

The rearrangement links TRBV28 to TRBJ1-1; the D is unclear. The CDR3 covers 15 residues. The V end was cut by 6 bases, the J end by 3 bases, with 17 bases between. CDR1 MDHEN and CDR2 SYDVKM come from the germline V gene. The CDR3 here is CASSWRAAGYTEAFF. The CDR3, as DNA: TGTGCCAGCAGCTGGAGGGCAGCGGGGTACACTGAAGCTTTCTTT.

The chain joins TRBV21-1 to TRBJ2-1; the tabulated D call, TRBD2, remains unverified against the DNA. TRBV21-1 is a listed pseudogene. This CDR3 region has 14 residues. The DNA for the CDR3 is TGTGCCAGCCCCGAGAGTAGCGGGGTCGATGAGCAGTTCTTC. It codes for CASPESSGVDEQFF.

The chain is built from TRBV2 and TRBJ2-7; D is unresolved. Germline V gives CDR1 SNHLY, CDR2 FYNNEI. Trimming removed 4 bases from V and 4 bases from J, with 11 bases in between. The CDR3 length is 13 residues. The CDR3 reads CASSGWQVYEQYF. CDR3 nucleotide sequence: TGTGCCAGCAGTGGGTGGCAGGTTTACGAGCAGTACTTC. The entire variable domain, with the rest obtained from reference TRBV2 and TRBJ2-7, is as follows: EPEVTQTPSHQVTQMGQEVILRCVPISNHLYFYWYRQILGQKVEFLVSFYNNEISEKSEIFDDQFSVERPDGSNFTLKIRSTKLEDSAMYFCASSGWQVYEQYFGPGTRLTVT.

The V call is TRBV5-4, the J call TRBJ2-3, with 9 bases fitting TRBD1. The CDR3 loop spans 15 amino acids. V dropped 7 bases and J dropped 2; count of bases not matched to a gene: 8. The germline CDR1 and CDR2 sequences are SGHNT and YYREEE (reference sequence). CDR3 residues: CASGPRDRDTDTQYF. The CDR3 DNA follows: TGTGCCAGCGGACCCCGGGACAGGGACACAGATACGCAGTATTTT.

The chain combines TRBV7-9 with TRBJ2-1; perhaps TRBD2 as D (6 bases). Germline V gives CDR1 SEHNR, CDR2 FQNEAQ (reference sequence). The ends were cut back, 5 bases at V and 8 bases at J, with 19 bases in the middle. The CDR3 is 15 amino acids. CDR3 loop: CASSPSRLGRDEQFF. The CDR3 DNA is TGTGCCAGCAGCCCCTCCCGACTAGGGCGGGATGAGCAGTTCTTC.

A single count supports this clone. V usage is TRBV4-1 and J usage is TRBJ1-1; D gene ambiguous. Trimming stripped 3 bases from V and 2 bases from J, with 4 bases between. Per the germline V gene, CDR1 is MGHRA and CDR2 is YSYEKL. This CDR3 contains 12 residues. The CDR3 region has the DNA TGCGCCAGCAGCCATCGTAACACTGAAGCTTTCTTT. Translated: CASSHRNTEAFF.

The chain joins TRBV19 to TRBJ2-2; D gene unclear. The ends were cut back, 2 bases at V and 1 base at J, with 8 bases in the middle. The CDR3 is 15 amino acids. Germline V gene lookup returns CDR1 LNHDA and CDR2 SQIVND (reference sequence). In nucleotides, the CDR3 is TGTGCCAGTAGTATAAAGCTCCGGAACACCGGGGAGCTGTTTTTT. It translates to CASSIKLRNTGELFF.

The CDR3 region is CASSRSEDRAHNEQFF. As DNA, the CDR3 is TGTGCCAGCAGCAGGTCAGAGGACAGGGCCCACAATGAGCAGTTCTTC. V and J are TRBV2 and TRBJ2-1; the match to TRBD1 covers 8 bases. This CDR3 comprises 16 residues. Germline trimming cut 6 bases from V and 5 bases from J; bases unmatched to any gene: 12. Germline CDR1 and CDR2: SNHLY and FYNNEI.

This clone was detected once. CDR3 loop: CASRSGQGTGTDTQYF. CDR3 nucleotide sequence: TGTGCCAGTAGATCGGGTCAGGGAACCGGGACAGATACGCAGTATTTT. The rearrangement links TRBV19 to TRBJ2-3, with D possibly TRBD1 on 5 matching bases. V was clipped by 6 bases and J by 3 bases, with 19 bases between them. The V gene's germline CDR1 is LNHDA and CDR2 SQIVND (reference sequence). The CDR3 is 16 residues long.

V is TRBV28 and J is TRBJ2-7; TRBD2 might be the D (6 bases). The CDR3 covers 13 residues. Germline V gene data show CDR1 as MDHEN and CDR2 as SYDVKM. Trimming removed 6 bases at V and 4 bases at J, with 13 bases between. The CDR3 protein is CASRDGRGYEQYF. In DNA form, the CDR3 reads TGTGCCAGCAGGGACGGGCGGGGTTACGAGCAGTACTTC.

V usage is TRBV28 and J usage is TRBJ1-1, with D maybe TRBD1 (5 bases). V dropped 2 bases and J dropped 1 base, with 8 bases sitting between them. Germline V gene data show CDR1 as MDHEN and CDR2 as SYDVKM. The length of the CDR3 is 14 residues. CDR3 protein: CASSLRGTNTEAFF. The CDR3, as DNA: TGTGCCAGCAGTTTAAGGGGCACGAACACTGAAGCTTTCTTT.

This clone occurred once. This chain uses TRBV25-1 with TRBJ2-7; 9 positions match TRBD1. Germline lookup yields CDR1 MGHDK and CDR2 SYGVNS. The CDR3 contains 14 residues. The junction had 7 bases not matched to a gene; V was cut back by 4 bases and J by 6 bases. DNA of the CDR3: TGTGCCAGCAGTGGGGGGACAGGGAAACTCGAGCAGTACTTC. It codes for CASSGGTGKLEQYF.

The chain links TRBV7-3 to TRBJ2-3; TRBD2 matches 8 bases. With V trimmed by 3 bases and J by 0 bases, 5 bases remained unmatched. The CDR3 runs to 16 residues. The germline V gene has CDR1 SGHTA and CDR2 FQGTGA. The CDR3 is CASSFGLAGSTDTQYF. In DNA form, the CDR3 reads TGTGCCAGCAGCTTCGGGCTAGCGGGTAGCACAGATACGCAGTATTTT. Variable domain in full (rest from reference TRBV7-3 and TRBJ2-3): GAGVSQTPSNKVTEKGKYVELRCDPISGHTALYWYRQSLGQGPEFLIYFQGTGAADDSGLPNDRFFAVRPEGSVSTLKIQRTERGDSAVYLCASSFGLAGSTDTQYFGPGTRLTVL.

This clone has a single count. This chain joins TRBV6-1 and TRBJ1-1; 7 nucleotides match TRBD1. The CDR3 sequence is 16 residues long. Germline CDR1 and CDR2: MNHNS and SASEGT. J gave up 0 bases and V 2 bases, and 6 bases lay outside the gene matches. In nucleotides, the CDR3 is TGTGCCAGCAGTGAAAGGGGGACAGTCATGAACACTGAAGCTTTCTTT. This encodes CASSERGTVMNTEAFF.

The rearrangement uses TRBV11-2 and TRBJ1-2; D perhaps matches TRBD1 (5 bases). This CDR3 is 13 amino acids long. Germline V gene lookup returns CDR1 SGHAT and CDR2 FQNNGV. V was pared by 1 base and J by 4 bases, with 7 bases between. The CDR3 nucleotides are TGTGCCAGCAGCTTAGGCCAGGGCTATGGCTACACCTTC. Translated: CASSLGQGYGYTF.

This sequence joins TRBV18 and TRBJ1-2; D gene ambiguous. V gave up 3 bases and J gave up 8 bases, with 13 bases separating them. The CDR3 sequence is 13 residues long. Germline assignment: CDR1 KGHSH and CDR2 LQKENI. CDR3 protein: CASSPLSREGYTF. DNA of the CDR3: TGTGCCAGCTCACCGCTATCCCGGGAAGGCTACACCTTC.

This clone was counted a single time. V is TRBV10-3 and J is TRBJ2-7, with D maybe TRBD1 (5 bases). There are 17 residues in the CDR3. The V end lost 0 bases, the J end lost 0 bases, and 15 bases lay between the germline ends. The germline V gene has CDR1 ENHRY and CDR2 SYGVKD. The CDR3 loop is CAISESWNRQSSYEQYF. The DNA of the CDR3 is TGTGCCATCAGTGAGTCATGGAACAGGCAAAGCTCCTACGAGCAGTACTTC.

The V gene is TRBV19, the J gene TRBJ2-2; 7 bases map to TRBD1. The CDR3 is 14 amino acids. The V and J ends lost 4 bases and 7 bases, in that order; junction bases with no gene match: 6. Per the germline V gene, CDR1 is LNHDA and CDR2 is SQIVND (reference sequence). As DNA, the CDR3 is TGTGCCAGTAGTAGGCAGGGGGTCAACGGGGAGCTGTTTTTT. Its protein product is CASSRQGVNGELFF.

The V call is TRBV14, the J call TRBJ1-1; no definite D call. There are 14 residues in the CDR3. Germline CDR1 SGHDN, CDR2 FVKESK. The V end was cut by 4 bases, the J end by 6 bases, with 15 bases between. CDR3 in DNA: TGTGCCAGCAGCCTGGGCGTTCATGGTGCTGAAGCTTTCTTT. Its translation: CASSLGVHGAEAFF.

This chain uses TRBV30 with TRBJ2-2; no clear D. Germline V gene sequence: CDR1 GTSNPN, CDR2 SVGIG (reference sequence). This CDR3 has 15 residues. V was clipped by 2 bases and J by 0 bases, with 10 bases between them. CDR3 DNA: TGTGCCTGGAGTCTGCCCTATTCGAACACCGGGGAGCTGTTTTTT. It codes for CAWSLPYSNTGELFF.

V usage is TRBV6-1 and J usage is TRBJ2-3; no clear D gene. The CDR3 has 12 amino acids. V lost 2 bases and J 3 bases, leaving 3 bases between the germline ends. CDR1 and CDR2 from the germline V gene are MNHNS and SASEGT. CDR3 sequence: CASSESTDTQYF. The DNA of the CDR3 is TGTGCCAGCAGTGAATCGACAGATACGCAGTATTTT.

The gene calls are TRBV5-1 and TRBJ2-1; D unclear. V lost 5 bases, J lost 0 bases, and 9 bases lay in between. The CDR3 has 14 residues. Germline assignment: CDR1 SGHRS and CDR2 YFSETQ. CDR3 in amino acids: CASRLEFSYNEQFF. As DNA, the CDR3 is TGCGCCAGCAGGCTAGAGTTCTCCTACAATGAGCAGTTCTTC. Full variable domain (missing parts from reference TRBV5-1 and TRBJ2-1): KAGVTQTPRYLIKTRGQQVTLSCSPISGHRSVSWYQQTPGQGLQFLFEYFSETQRNKGNFPGRFSGRQFSNSRSEMNVSTLELGDSALYLCASRLEFSYNEQFFGPGTRLTVL.